This T cell receptor beta chain came from a study of regulatory T cells in long-lasting Graves disease. With iRepertoire HTBI primers and Arm-PCR of CDR3 regions, TCR beta libraries were built. TCRdb re-analysed the multiplex PCR reads in MiXCR, keeping a single row per CDR3 protein. The sample consists of 310,000 or so distinct CDR3 sequences, roughly 21% of them appearing once. Indicated time point: persistent/refractory GD, antithyroid drugs over 5 years with positive TRAb. RNA from PBMCs was the source of the TCR library. This CDR3 is 16 amino acids long. Germline-derived CDR1 and CDR2 are SGHTA and FQGTGA. The V gene end was trimmed by 3 bases and the J gene end by 5 bases; junction bases not matched to a gene: 7.

The TCR sequence derives from a female donor with Graves disease. Specimen: peripheral blood mononuclear cells (PBMCs), collected when the disease was refractory, from a patient treated with antithyroid drugs. V gene TRBV7-3 combines with J gene TRBJ2-2, with 9 bases fitting TRBD1. The CDR3: CASSFNRGRRTGELFF. CDR3 coding DNA: TGTGCCAGCAGCTTTAACAGGGGGCGAAGGACCGGGGAGCTGTTTTTT.